Sequencing of this T cell receptor (beta chain) was carried out in a study of T cell repertoires in ileal Crohn's disease. Whole-study findings and limits: Compared with non-smokers, active smokers at surgery showed more clonal expansions.

CDR1 and CDR2 (germline): DFQATT, SNEGSKA (reference sequence). The CDR3 totals 11 residues. Remarks on this clone: No antigen is known for it. An end of the junction differs from the germline gene, which may be a read error.

The repertoire was sequenced with immunoSEQ multiplex PCR; TCRdb's copy has only in-frame clones and lacks some. The table has approximately 17,000 clones, around 88% seen once. The sequence was collected from an adult with Crohn's disease. Sequencing was performed on ileal tissue. The chain recombines TRBV20-1 with TRBJ2-1, with 7 bases that match TRBD2. The CDR3 bases are TGCAGTGCTAGAGCCCCGGGACTACAAGTCTTC. Its translation: CSARAPGLQVF.